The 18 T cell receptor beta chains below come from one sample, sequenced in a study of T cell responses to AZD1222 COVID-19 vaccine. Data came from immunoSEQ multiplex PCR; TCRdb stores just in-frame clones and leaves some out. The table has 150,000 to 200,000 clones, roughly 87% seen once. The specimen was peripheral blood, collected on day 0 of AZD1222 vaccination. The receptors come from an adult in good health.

The CDR3 spells CASSLAGTSGSRMPYEQYF. The CDR3, as DNA: TGCGCCAGCAGCTTGGCCGGGACTAGCGGGAGTAGAATGCCCTACGAGCAGTACTTC. The chain joins TRBV5-1 to TRBJ2-7, with 14 bases that match TRBD2. The V and J ends lost 0 bases and 2 bases, in that order; junction bases with no gene match: 10. The germline V gene has CDR1 SGHRS and CDR2 YFSETQ. This CDR3 contains 19 residues.

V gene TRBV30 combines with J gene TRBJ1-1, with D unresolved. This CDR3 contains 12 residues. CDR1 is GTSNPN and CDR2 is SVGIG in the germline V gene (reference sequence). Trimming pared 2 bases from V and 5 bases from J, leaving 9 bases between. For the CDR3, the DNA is TGTGCCTGGAGTCTTGAAAGTACTGAAGCTTTCTTT. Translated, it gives CAWSLESTEAFF.

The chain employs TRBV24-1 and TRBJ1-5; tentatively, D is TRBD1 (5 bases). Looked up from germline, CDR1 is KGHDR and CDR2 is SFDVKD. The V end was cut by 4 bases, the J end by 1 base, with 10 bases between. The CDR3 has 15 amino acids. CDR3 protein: CATSDSGHSNQPQHF. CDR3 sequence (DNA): TGTGCCACCAGTGACTCCGGACACAGCAATCAGCCCCAGCATTTT.

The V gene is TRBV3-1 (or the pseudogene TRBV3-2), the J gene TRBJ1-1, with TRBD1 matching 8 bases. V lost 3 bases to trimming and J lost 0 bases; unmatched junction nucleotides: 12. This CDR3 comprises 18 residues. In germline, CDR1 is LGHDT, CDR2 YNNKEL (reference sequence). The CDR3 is CASSHRPDRDVLNTEAFF. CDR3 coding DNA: TGTGCCAGCAGCCACCGCCCGGACAGGGACGTTTTGAACACTGAAGCTTTCTTT.

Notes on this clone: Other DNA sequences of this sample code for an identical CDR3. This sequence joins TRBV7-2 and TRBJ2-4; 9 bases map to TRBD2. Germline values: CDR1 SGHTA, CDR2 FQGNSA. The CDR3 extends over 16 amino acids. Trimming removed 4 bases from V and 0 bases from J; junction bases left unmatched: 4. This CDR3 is CASSSSGTVAKNIQYF. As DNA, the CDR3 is TGTGCCAGCAGCTCTAGCGGGACAGTAGCCAAAAACATTCAGTACTTC.

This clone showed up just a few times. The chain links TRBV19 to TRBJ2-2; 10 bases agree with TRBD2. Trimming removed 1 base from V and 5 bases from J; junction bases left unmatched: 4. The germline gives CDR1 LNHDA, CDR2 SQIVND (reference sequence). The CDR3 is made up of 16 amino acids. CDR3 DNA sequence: TGTGCCAGTAGTATAGGGGCTAGCGGGAGAACCGGGGAGCTGTTTTTT. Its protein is CASSIGASGRTGELFF.

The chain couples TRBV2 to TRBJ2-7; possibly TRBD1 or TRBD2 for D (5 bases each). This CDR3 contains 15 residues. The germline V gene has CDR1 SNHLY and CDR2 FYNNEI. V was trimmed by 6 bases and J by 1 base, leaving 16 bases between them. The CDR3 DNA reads TGTGCCAGCAGCCCCCTGGGGGAAAGTTCCTACGAGCAGTACTTC. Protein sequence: CASSPLGESSYEQYF.

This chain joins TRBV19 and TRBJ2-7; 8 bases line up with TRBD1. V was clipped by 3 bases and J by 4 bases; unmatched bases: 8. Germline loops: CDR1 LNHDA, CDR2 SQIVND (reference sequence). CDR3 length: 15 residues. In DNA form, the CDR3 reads TGTGCCAGTAGTATCAAAGCAGGGGGCAGATACGAGCAGTACTTC. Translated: CASSIKAGGRYEQYF.

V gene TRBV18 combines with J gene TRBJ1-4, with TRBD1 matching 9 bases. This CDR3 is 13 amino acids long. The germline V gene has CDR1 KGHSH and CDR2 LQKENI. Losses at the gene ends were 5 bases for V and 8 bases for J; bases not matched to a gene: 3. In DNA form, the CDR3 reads TGTGCCAGCTCATTCGGACAGGGGGAAAAACTGTTTTTT. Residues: CASSFGQGEKLFF.

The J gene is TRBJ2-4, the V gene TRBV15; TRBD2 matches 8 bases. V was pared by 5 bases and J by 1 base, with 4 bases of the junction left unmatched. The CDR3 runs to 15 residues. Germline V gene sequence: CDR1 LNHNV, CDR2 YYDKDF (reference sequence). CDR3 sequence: CATSEREKAKNIQYF. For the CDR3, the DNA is TGTGCCACCAGCGAGCGGGAGAAGGCCAAAAACATTCAGTACTTC. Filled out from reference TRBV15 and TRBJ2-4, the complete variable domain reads DAMVIQNPRYQVTQFGKPVTLSCSQTLNHNVMYWYQQKSSQAPKLLFHYYDKDFNNEADTPDNFQSRRPNTSFCFLDIRSPGLGDTAMYLCATSEREKAKNIQYFGAGTRLSVL.

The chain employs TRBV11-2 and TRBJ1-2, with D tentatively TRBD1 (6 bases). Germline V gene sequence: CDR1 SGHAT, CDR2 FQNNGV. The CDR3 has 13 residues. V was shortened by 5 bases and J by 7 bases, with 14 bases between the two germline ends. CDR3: CASSPRGFSGYTF. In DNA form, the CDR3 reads TGTGCCAGCAGCCCCAGGGGTTTTTCTGGCTACACCTTC.

The DNA of the CDR3 is TGTGCCAGCAGCTTGGATCCGGGGAGGACCTACGAGCAGTACTTC. Protein sequence: CASSLDPGRTYEQYF. The rearrangement uses TRBV5-5 and TRBJ2-7, with a weak D call TRBD2 (6 bases). The CDR3 has 15 amino acids. From germline, CDR1 is SGHKS and CDR2 YYEKEE (reference sequence). V gave up 0 bases and J gave up 2 bases, with 12 bases separating them.

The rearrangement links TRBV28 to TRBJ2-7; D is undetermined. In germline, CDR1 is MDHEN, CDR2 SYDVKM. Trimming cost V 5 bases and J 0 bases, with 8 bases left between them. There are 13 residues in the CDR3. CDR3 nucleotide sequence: TGTGCCAGCAGTCAGGTTTCCTCCTACGAGCAGTACTTC. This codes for CASSQVSSYEQYF. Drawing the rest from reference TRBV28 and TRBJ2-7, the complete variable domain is DVKVTQSSRYLVKRTGEKVFLECVQDMDHENMFWYRQDPGLGLRLIYFSYDVKMKEKGDIPEGYSVSREKKERFSLILESASTNQTSMYLCASSQVSSYEQYFGPGTRLTVT.

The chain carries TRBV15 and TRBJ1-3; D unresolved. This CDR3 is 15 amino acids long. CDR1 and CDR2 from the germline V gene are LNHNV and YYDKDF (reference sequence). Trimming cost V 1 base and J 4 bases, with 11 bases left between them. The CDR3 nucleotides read TGTGCCACCAGCAGAGGAAGACTGCGGGGAAACACCATATATTTT. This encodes CATSRGRLRGNTIYF.

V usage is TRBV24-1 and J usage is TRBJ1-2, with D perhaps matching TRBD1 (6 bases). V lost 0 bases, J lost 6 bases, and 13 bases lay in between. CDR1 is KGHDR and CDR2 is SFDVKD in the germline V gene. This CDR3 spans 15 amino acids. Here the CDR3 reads CATSDLRSRGDGYTF. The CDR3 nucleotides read TGTGCCACCAGTGATTTGCGCTCCAGGGGAGATGGCTACACCTTC.

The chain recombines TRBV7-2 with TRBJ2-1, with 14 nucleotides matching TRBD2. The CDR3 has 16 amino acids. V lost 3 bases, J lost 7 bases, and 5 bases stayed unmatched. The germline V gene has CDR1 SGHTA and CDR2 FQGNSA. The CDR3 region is CASSFSTSGRGNEQFF. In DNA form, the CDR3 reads TGTGCCAGCAGCTTTTCGACTAGCGGGAGGGGGAATGAGCAGTTCTTC.

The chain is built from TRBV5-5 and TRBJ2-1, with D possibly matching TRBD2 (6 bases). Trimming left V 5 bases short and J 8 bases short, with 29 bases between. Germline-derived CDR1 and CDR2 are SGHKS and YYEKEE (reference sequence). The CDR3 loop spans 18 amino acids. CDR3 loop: CASSPRRGGGIFIHEQFF. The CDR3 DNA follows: TGTGCCAGCAGTCCAAGGCGGGGTGGCGGGATTTTCATCCATGAGCAGTTCTTC.

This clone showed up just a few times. CDR3 DNA sequence: TGTGCCAGCAGTTACTCGACAGAAGAGACCCAGTACTTC. This sequence encodes CASSYSTEETQYF. The genes are TRBV6-2 or TRBV6-3 and TRBJ2-5; possibly TRBD1 for D (5 bases). The CDR3 spans 13 residues. V gave up 0 bases and J gave up 3 bases, with 5 bases separating them. Germline V gene data show CDR1 as MNHEY and CDR2 as SVGEGT.